One sample yielded the 26 T cell receptor beta chains listed below, sequenced in a study of blood T cell repertoires in COVID-19. The protocol was immunoSEQ multiplex PCR, while the TCRdb copy is restricted to in-frame clones and leaves out a portion. The profile shows approximately 270,000 clones, 89% of them singletons. Sequencing was done on a sample of peripheral blood. The receptors stem from a man in his fifties or sixties with acute or convalescent COVID-19.

The V call is TRBV13, the J call TRBJ2-3, with a possible D match to TRBD2 (6 bases). Germline CDR1 PRHDT, CDR2 FYEKMQ (reference sequence). V was cut by 3 bases and J by 4 bases, with 11 bases left in between. The CDR3 is 14 amino acids. The DNA for the CDR3 is TGTGCCAGCAGCTTGGGACCGGGGGCAGATACGCAGTATTTT. Its protein is CASSLGPGADTQYF.

This clone was counted a single time. The rearrangement joins TRBV10-1 to TRBJ1-6; D uncertain. This CDR3 has 13 amino acids. V gave up 0 bases and J gave up 10 bases, with 7 bases separating them. The germline V gene has CDR1 WNHNN and CDR2 SYGVQD (reference sequence). CDR3 coding DNA: TGCGCCAGCAGTGAGTCACCGGGGTCACCCCTCCACTTT. Translation: CASSESPGSPLHF.

The rearrangement joins TRBV3-1 (or the pseudogene TRBV3-2) to TRBJ2-7, with D perhaps TRBD1 (6 bases). The germline V gene has CDR1 LGHDT and CDR2 YNNKEL (reference sequence). The V end was cut by 3 bases, the J end by 5 bases, with 14 bases between. This CDR3 has 14 residues. The CDR3: CASSQQGYRDEQYF. CDR3 coding DNA: TGTGCCAGCAGCCAGCAGGGGTATCGGGACGAGCAGTACTTC.

V and J are TRBV7-2 and TRBJ1-1, with D possibly matching TRBD1 (5 bases). The CDR3 spans 13 residues. V was trimmed by 6 bases and J by 8 bases, leaving 16 bases between them. The germline CDR1 and CDR2 sequences are SGHTA and FQGNSA. CDR3 amino acids: CASSNSRVREAFF. The CDR3 nucleotides are TGTGCCAGCAGTAATTCCAGGGTGAGGGAAGCTTTCTTT.

CDR3 region: CASSPTGTGVIKQYF. The CDR3 coding sequence is TGTGCCAGCAGCCCTACCGGGACAGGAGTAATCAAGCAGTACTTC. The V and J genes are TRBV3-1 (or the pseudogene TRBV3-2) and TRBJ2-7; 8 bases map to TRBD1. Trimming cost V 4 bases and J 8 bases; bases outside gene matches: 13. Germline loops: CDR1 LGHDT, CDR2 YNNKEL (reference sequence). The CDR3 extends over 15 amino acids.

V is TRBV6-5 and J is TRBJ2-5; 9 bases map to TRBD2. The V segment lost 6 bases and the J segment 3 bases; nucleotides outside the gene matches: 5. There are 14 residues in the CDR3. The germline CDR1 and CDR2 sequences are MNHEY and SVGAGI. The CDR3: CASRTGTSKETQYF. CDR3 in DNA: TGTGCCAGCAGGACGGGGACTAGCAAAGAGACCCAGTACTTC.

This rearrangement joins TRBV29-1 to TRBJ2-5; D is perhaps TRBD2 (6 bases). The V end lost 6 bases, the J end lost 0 bases, and 11 bases lay between the germline ends. This CDR3 contains 13 residues. Germline V gene lookup returns CDR1 SQVTM and CDR2 ANQGSEA. The chain's CDR3 is CSVETRNQETQYF. As DNA, the CDR3 is TGCAGCGTCGAGACTAGGAACCAAGAGACCCAGTACTTC.

V is TRBV6-1 and J is TRBJ1-6; weak D call: TRBD1 (6 bases). With 3 bases removed from V and 10 bases from J, the gap between germline ends came to 13 bases. Germline CDR1 MNHNS, CDR2 SASEGT. The CDR3 runs to 14 residues. CDR3 in amino acids: CASSEQGSGSPLHF. The CDR3 DNA is TGTGCCAGCAGTGAGCAGGGGTCAGGCTCACCCCTCCACTTT.

The V call is TRBV30, the J call TRBJ2-3; D remains ambiguous. The V end lost 0 bases, the J end lost 6 bases, and 13 bases lay between the germline ends. CDR1 and CDR2 (germline): GTSNPN, SVGIG (reference sequence). The CDR3 totals 14 residues. The CDR3 coding sequence is TGTGCCTGGAGTGTCGGCGGTACCTCCGATACGCAGTATTTT. Translated: CAWSVGGTSDTQYF.

J is TRBJ1-6 and V is TRBV4-1, with 7 bases identical to TRBD1. The V and J ends lost 0 bases and 10 bases, in that order; junction bases with no gene match: 3. The CDR3 consists of 14 residues. Per germline, CDR1 MGHRA and CDR2 YSYEKL. The CDR3 bases are TGCGCCAGCAGCCAAGACCAGGGGGGATCACCCCTCCACTTT. This gives the protein CASSQDQGGSPLHF.

The rearrangement uses TRBV19 and TRBJ1-5; 8 nucleotides match TRBD1. The CDR3 is made up of 15 amino acids. J gave up 0 bases and V 11 bases, and 9 bases lay outside the gene matches. The V gene's germline CDR1 is LNHDA and CDR2 SQIVND (reference sequence). The CDR3 DNA sequence: TGTGCCGGATCGGACAGGGCATATAGCAATCAGCCCCAGCATTTT. It translates to CAGSDRAYSNQPQHF. The complete variable domain, with remaining parts taken from reference TRBV19 and TRBJ1-5, reads DGGITQSPKYLFRKEGQNVTLSCEQNLNHDAMYWYRQDPGQGLRLIYYSQIVNDFQKGDIAEGYSVSREKKESFPLTVTSAQKNPTAFYLCAGSDRAYSNQPQHFGDGTRLSIL.

V is TRBV14 and J is TRBJ1-6, with D perhaps matching TRBD1 (6 bases). The CDR3 totals 14 residues. Germline-derived CDR1 and CDR2 are SGHDN and FVKESK. V gave up 2 bases and J gave up 9 bases, with 11 bases separating them. The CDR3 reads CASSQTGGVSPLHF. DNA of the CDR3: TGTGCCAGCAGCCAAACGGGGGGCGTTTCACCCCTCCACTTT.

This clone occurred once. This sequence joins TRBV3-1 (or the pseudogene TRBV3-2) and TRBJ2-5; D call uncertain. The V and J ends lost 2 bases and 7 bases respectively, with 11 bases between them. The CDR3 runs 13 residues. From germline, CDR1 is LGHDT and CDR2 YNNKEL (reference sequence). The CDR3 reads CASSQPESGTQYF. CDR3 DNA: TGTGCCAGCAGCCAACCGGAGAGTGGGACCCAGTACTTC.

This clone has only a few counts. V usage is TRBV20-1 and J usage is TRBJ1-1; D remains unclear. This CDR3 is built from 11 residues. The germline V gene encodes CDR1 DFQATT and CDR2 SNEGSKA (reference sequence). Trimming stripped 6 bases from V and 4 bases from J, with 9 bases between. The CDR3 spells CSAQRGTEAFF. Written as DNA, the CDR3 is TGCAGTGCCCAAAGAGGCACTGAAGCTTTCTTT.

This sequence joins TRBV2 and TRBJ2-2; D is unresolved. The CDR3 runs to 15 residues. Germline loops: CDR1 SNHLY, CDR2 FYNNEI. Trimming cost V 0 bases and J 7 bases, with 12 bases left between them. CDR3 sequence reads: CASSEALRGSGELFF. CDR3 nucleotide sequence: TGTGCCAGCAGTGAAGCGCTTCGAGGTAGCGGGGAGCTGTTTTTT.

The V gene is TRBV2, the J gene TRBJ2-7, with 11 bases identical to TRBD2. Germline assignment: CDR1 SNHLY and CDR2 FYNNEI. This CDR3 is built from 15 residues. Trimming cost V 3 bases and J 3 bases; bases outside gene matches: 4. The CDR3 nucleotides read TGTGCCAGCAGTGACGCCGGGACTAGCGGCTACGAGCAGTACTTC. It specifies CASSDAGTSGYEQYF.

About this clone: Different DNA sequences within this sample yield the same CDR3. This chain uses TRBV4-1 with TRBJ2-3, with 10 bases aligning to TRBD2. This CDR3 is built from 16 residues. The V gene end was trimmed by 6 bases and the J gene end by 1 base; junction bases not matched to a gene: 7. Germline-derived CDR1 and CDR2 are MGHRA and YSYEKL. The CDR3 is CASSQGLAGGTDTQYF. CDR3 sequence (DNA): TGCGCCAGCAGTCAGGGGCTAGCGGGGGGCACAGATACGCAGTATTTT.

The V call is TRBV4-1, the J call TRBJ1-5; no reliable D call. The CDR3 consists of 15 residues. Germline V gene data show CDR1 as MGHRA and CDR2 as YSYEKL. V was pared by 0 bases and J by 5 bases, with 11 bases between. DNA for the CDR3: TGCGCCAGCAGCCAAGACAAGACTAACCATCAGCCCCAGCATTTT. Its protein is CASSQDKTNHQPQHF.

The rearrangement joins TRBV6-1 to TRBJ1-5; D is ambiguous. From germline, CDR1 is MNHNS and CDR2 SASEGT. Trimming stripped 3 bases from V and 2 bases from J, with 8 bases between. The CDR3 extends over 14 amino acids. The CDR3 DNA reads TGTGCCAGCAGTGAGAGGCTCCGCAATCAGCCCCAGCATTTT. The encoded protein is CASSERLRNQPQHF.

The rearrangement joins TRBV6-1 to TRBJ2-2; 7 positions match TRBD1. The trim removed 2 bases at V and 4 bases at J, leaving 13 bases unmatched. Germline V gene lookup returns CDR1 MNHNS and CDR2 SASEGT. CDR3 length: 18 amino acids. CDR3 sequence reads: CASSESRGRGPTTGELFF. CDR3 in DNA: TGTGCCAGCAGTGAATCTCGGGGAAGGGGGCCGACCACCGGGGAGCTGTTTTTT.

The sample holds one count of this clone. The V call is TRBV5-4, the J call TRBJ2-5; 12 bases align to TRBD2. V dropped 3 bases and J dropped 4; count of bases not matched to a gene: 7. The length of the CDR3 is 16 residues. Per germline, CDR1 SGHNT and CDR2 YYREEE (reference sequence). The DNA of the CDR3 is TGTGCCAGCAGCTCTAGCGGGGGGGCTTATTTAGAGACCCAGTACTTC. It translates to CASSSSGGAYLETQYF.

This clone was detected once. The gene calls are TRBV5-6 and TRBJ1-5; D is ambiguous. The CDR3 runs 16 residues. From germline, CDR1 is SGHDT and CDR2 YYEEEE. The V end was cut by 0 bases, the J end by 7 bases, with 17 bases between. The CDR3 DNA follows: TGTGCCAGCAGCTTGGGACTCGCTCACTCGTTGCAGCCCCAGCATTTT. It codes for CASSLGLAHSLQPQHF.

This sequence joins TRBV3-1 (or the pseudogene TRBV3-2) and TRBJ2-1; tentative D call: TRBD1 (6 bases). The CDR3 is 15 residues long. With 4 bases removed from V and 8 bases from J, the gap between germline ends came to 18 bases. Germline values: CDR1 LGHDT, CDR2 YNNKEL (reference sequence). This CDR3 is CASSREGPNRDEQFF. CDR3 bases: TGTGCCAGCAGCCGTGAGGGTCCTAACAGGGATGAGCAGTTCTTC.

This sequence joins TRBV7-2 and TRBJ2-5; 12 nucleotides agree with TRBD2. This CDR3 is 16 amino acids long. J lost 5 bases, V lost 4 bases, and 8 bases had no gene match. CDR1 and CDR2 (germline): SGHTA, FQGNSA. CDR3 DNA sequence: TGTGCCAGCAGCTCCGCCCGACTAGCGGGGGTGGAGACCCAGTACTTC. Its translation: CASSSARLAGVETQYF. Full variable domain (rest looked up from reference TRBV7-2 and TRBJ2-5): GAGVSQSPSNKVTEKGKDVELRCDPISGHTALYWYRQSLGQGLEFLIYFQGNSAPDKSGLPSDRFSAERTGGSVSTLTIQRTQQEDSAVYLCASSSARLAGVETQYFGPGTRLLVL.

This chain links TRBV20-1 with TRBJ1-1; D ambiguous. This CDR3 has 11 residues. Per the germline V gene, CDR1 is DFQATT and CDR2 is SNEGSKA (reference sequence). Trimming shortened V by 3 bases and J by 7 bases, and 9 bases separated the two germline ends. CDR3: CSASFSGEAFF. In nucleotides, the CDR3 is TGCAGTGCTAGCTTTTCGGGTGAAGCTTTCTTT.

Points on this clone: This sample also contains other DNA sequences that code for the same CDR3. V and J are TRBV5-1 and TRBJ1-2; 10 nucleotides match TRBD1. The CDR3 totals 13 residues. The V segment lost 3 bases and the J segment 6 bases; nucleotides outside the gene matches: 2. Germline CDR1 reads SGHRS; CDR2 reads YFSETQ. In DNA form, the CDR3 reads TGCGCCAGCAGCTCCGGGACAGGGGATGGCTACACCTTC. This sequence encodes CASSSGTGDGYTF.